These 28 T cell receptor beta chains were all obtained from the same sample, sequenced in a study of shared clonotypes between healthy human individuals. Sequencing was performed with immunoSEQ multiplex PCR; in TCRdb, only in-frame clones are kept and a portion is missing. Here the sample spans 2 million to 2.5 million clones, approximately 95% being singletons. Sequenced material: naive CD4+ T cells from PBMCs. Subset defined: CD45RA+ positively selected. The receptors were gathered from a man in his late teens or twenties in good health. Some clones in this sample may be carry-over from other donors' samples.

This clone came up once. The chain couples TRBV6-6 to TRBJ2-3; D not certain. The CDR3 is 14 amino acids. Trimming left V 0 bases short and J 4 bases short, with 8 bases between. CDR1 MNHNY and CDR2 SVGAGI come from the germline V gene (reference sequence). The CDR3 DNA sequence: TGTGCCAGCAGTTACTCTGATAGCTCAGATACGCAGTATTTT. Amino acid sequence: CASSYSDSSDTQYF.

The genes are TRBV10-3 and TRBJ2-3; either TRBD1 or TRBD2 may supply D (5 bases each). Germline CDR1 is ENHRY and CDR2 is SYGVKD. Between the trimmed V and J ends, which lost 3 bases and 2 bases, there was a span of 15 bases. The CDR3 covers 16 residues. The chain's CDR3 is CAISEGASGITDTQYF. The CDR3 DNA reads as TGTGCCATCAGTGAAGGGGCAAGCGGTATCACAGATACGCAGTATTTT.

The CDR3 spells CASRVRGVRKGADTQYF. For the CDR3, the DNA is TGTGCCAGCAGAGTCAGGGGGGTGAGAAAAGGTGCAGATACGCAGTATTTT. The V call is TRBV28, the J call TRBJ2-3, with D possibly being TRBD1 (7 bases). Trimming took off 6 bases at V and 4 bases at J, with 23 bases between the two ends. Germline loops: CDR1 MDHEN, CDR2 SYDVKM. The length of the CDR3 is 17 residues. The entire variable domain, with the rest obtained from reference TRBV28 and TRBJ2-3, is as follows: DVKVTQSSRYLVKRTGEKVFLECVQDMDHENMFWYRQDPGLGLRLIYFSYDVKMKEKGDIPEGYSVSREKKERFSLILESASTNQTSMYLCASRVRGVRKGADTQYFGPGTRLTVL.

The chain has TRBV10-3 and TRBJ2-6, with D perhaps TRBD1 or TRBD2 (5 bases each). Trimming left V 8 bases short and J 0 bases short, with 14 bases between. The CDR3 length is 16 residues. Germline V lookup: CDR1 ENHRY, CDR2 SYGVKD. The chain's CDR3 is CAILPGPTSGANVLTF. In nucleotides, the CDR3 is TGTGCCATCCTACCGGGACCGACCTCTGGGGCCAACGTCCTGACTTTC.

CDR3 sequence (DNA): TGCGCCAGCAGCGGCGGACAGGGGATATCTGAGAAAACCTACGAGCAGTACTTC. Its protein is CASSGGQGISEKTYEQYF. J is TRBJ2-7 and V is TRBV5-1; the match to TRBD1 covers 9 bases. The V segment lost 4 bases and the J segment 2 bases; nucleotides outside the gene matches: 16. CDR1 and CDR2 from the germline V gene are SGHRS and YFSETQ. CDR3 length: 18 residues.

The count of this clone is one. The chain carries TRBV7-3 and TRBJ2-2, with 8 bases identical to TRBD1. This CDR3 spans 16 amino acids. The V segment lost 4 bases and the J segment 0 bases; nucleotides outside the gene matches: 4. The V gene's germline CDR1 is SGHTA and CDR2 FQGTGA. The CDR3: CASSSGTGTNTGELFF. The CDR3 bases are TGTGCCAGCAGCTCAGGGACAGGAACGAACACCGGGGAGCTGTTTTTT.

The chain links TRBV4-1 to TRBJ1-2, with unresolved D. This CDR3 is 15 amino acids long. V was shortened by 0 bases and J by 8 bases, with 16 bases between the two germline ends. Germline V lookup: CDR1 MGHRA, CDR2 YSYEKL. The CDR3 sequence: CASSQDLGRGQGYTF. Here the CDR3 DNA reads TGCGCCAGCAGCCAAGATCTAGGTCGAGGGCAGGGCTACACCTTC.

J is TRBJ1-2 and V is TRBV28; maybe TRBD1 (6 bases). The CDR3 is 13 amino acids. Germline CDR1 is MDHEN and CDR2 is SYDVKM. V was shortened by 4 bases and J by 9 bases, with 15 bases between the two germline ends. The CDR3 reads CASSWGPLGRYTF. CDR3 sequence (DNA): TGTGCCAGCAGTTGGGGGCCCCTCGGGCGCTACACCTTC.

The chain links TRBV11-2 to TRBJ2-5; TRBD2 agrees at 10 bases. V lost 3 bases to trimming and J lost 4 bases; unmatched junction nucleotides: 14. Germline lookup yields CDR1 SGHAT and CDR2 FQNNGV. The CDR3 runs to 18 residues. The CDR3 DNA sequence: TGTGCCAGCAGCTTGAGCCGCGAAAGCGGGAGGGCCGGAGAGACCCAGTACTTC. It is translated as CASSLSRESGRAGETQYF.

The chain employs TRBV28 and TRBJ1-5; D unclear. The CDR3 loop spans 17 amino acids. Looked up from germline, CDR1 is MDHEN and CDR2 is SYDVKM. Trimming left V 5 bases short and J 0 bases short, with 17 bases between. CDR3 DNA sequence: TGTGCCAGCAGTAGCCGGGCAAACCGGTATAGCAATCAGCCCCAGCATTTT. Encoded protein: CASSSRANRYSNQPQHF.

This clone was observed once. The same CDR3 is also encoded by other DNA sequences in this sample. The CDR3 DNA sequence: TGTGCCAGCTCCCCCGACAGGAACTATGGCTACACCTTC. Encoded protein: CASSPDRNYGYTF. The rearrangement uses TRBV18 and TRBJ1-2; perhaps TRBD1 as D (6 bases). This CDR3 comprises 13 residues. Germline CDR1 reads KGHSH; CDR2 reads LQKENI. Trimming shortened V by 6 bases and J by 2 bases, and 10 bases separated the two germline ends.

The chain recombines TRBV15 with TRBJ2-5; perhaps TRBD1 as D (6 bases). Germline loops: CDR1 LNHNV, CDR2 YYDKDF (reference sequence). The CDR3 has 15 amino acids. Trimming left V 0 bases short and J 5 bases short, with 13 bases between. CDR3: CATSREGRGMETQYF. Here the CDR3 DNA reads TGTGCCACCAGCAGAGAGGGCAGGGGAATGGAGACCCAGTACTTC.

This sequence joins TRBV7-8 and TRBJ2-1; a weak D match, TRBD2 (6 bases). Trimming took off 1 base at V and 13 bases at J, with 11 bases between the two ends. Germline lookup yields CDR1 SGHVS and CDR2 FQNEAQ. The CDR3 has 12 amino acids. Written as DNA, the CDR3 is TGTGCCAGCAGCTTAGACGGCGGGGACCAGTTCTTC. Protein: CASSLDGGDQFF.

The chain is built from TRBV28 and TRBJ1-2; 7 bases line up with TRBD1. The CDR3 is 13 amino acids. The trim removed 5 bases at V and 4 bases at J, leaving 4 bases unmatched. Germline CDR1 is MDHEN and CDR2 is SYDVKM. CDR3 sequence (DNA): TGTGCCAGCAGTCCCGGACAGGTCTATGGCTACACCTTC. This gives the protein CASSPGQVYGYTF.

Comments on this clone: Other DNA sequences in the same sample also yield this CDR3. The rearrangement joins TRBV7-2 to TRBJ1-3; maybe TRBD1 (5 bases). The CDR3 consists of 14 residues. V lost 2 bases to trimming and J lost 2 bases, with 7 bases between them. Germline CDR1 reads SGHTA; CDR2 reads FQGNSA. The chain's CDR3 is CASSLSRAGNTIYF. The CDR3 DNA follows: TGTGCCAGCAGCTTAAGCAGGGCTGGAAACACCATATATTTT.

The rearrangement uses TRBV15 and TRBJ1-2, with D maybe TRBD1 (5 bases). Per germline, CDR1 LNHNV and CDR2 YYDKDF (reference sequence). Trimming cost V 0 bases and J 4 bases, with 12 bases left between them. The CDR3 totals 15 residues. CDR3 DNA sequence: TGTGCCACCAGCAGAGATCGACAGACTGGCTATGGCTACACCTTC. It is translated as CATSRDRQTGYGYTF.

The rearrangement uses TRBV9 and TRBJ2-7; D may be TRBD1 (5 bases). The ends were cut back, 0 bases at V and 6 bases at J, with 16 bases in the middle. Germline CDR1 and CDR2: SGDLS and YYNGEE. The CDR3 runs to 15 residues. For the CDR3, the DNA is TGTGCCAGCAGCGTAGCCGCCGCGACAGCGTCCGAGCAGTACTTC. Amino acid sequence: CASSVAAATASEQYF.

This clone has just one count. The chain recombines TRBV5-1 with TRBJ2-3; unclear D gene. Deletions cut 0 bases from V and 7 bases from J, with 9 bases between. The V gene's germline CDR1 is SGHRS and CDR2 YFSETQ. The CDR3 sequence is 13 residues long. This CDR3 reads CASSLEGFYTQYF. CDR3 coding DNA: TGCGCCAGCAGCTTGGAAGGGTTTTATACGCAGTATTTT.

The J gene is TRBJ2-7, the V gene TRBV28; TRBD2 might be the D (5 bases). The CDR3 spans 15 residues. Germline lookup yields CDR1 MDHEN and CDR2 SYDVKM. Trimming removed 7 bases at V and 6 bases at J, with 22 bases between. In DNA, the CDR3 is TGTGCCAGCACCCCCGTTGAGGGTATTTTAAGCGAGCAGTACTTC. Translation gives CASTPVEGILSEQYF.

This rearrangement joins TRBV5-6 to TRBJ2-2; 8 bases are shared with TRBD2. The CDR3 contains 15 residues. Germline CDR1 is SGHDT and CDR2 is YYEEEE. J lost 7 bases, V lost 2 bases, and 7 bases had no gene match. The CDR3 region has the DNA TGTGCCAGCAGCTTACAAGCGGGAGTCGTCGGGGAGCTGTTTTTT. Its translation: CASSLQAGVVGELFF.

This sequence joins TRBV4-2 and TRBJ2-7; TRBD2 is a possible D gene (5 bases). Germline V lookup: CDR1 LGHNA, CDR2 YNFKEQ. Trimming left V 0 bases short and J 7 bases short, with 16 bases between. CDR3 size: 15 residues. The DNA of the CDR3 is TGTGCCAGCAGCCAAGATCTGCACTTGGAGGCGGAGCAGTACTTC. This encodes CASSQDLHLEAEQYF.

V gene TRBV7-8 combines with J gene TRBJ2-7; a weak D match, TRBD1 (5 bases). The CDR3 runs 14 residues. V was trimmed by 3 bases and J by 3 bases, leaving 12 bases between them. Germline lookup yields CDR1 SGHVS and CDR2 FQNEAQ. The CDR3 protein is CASSFGAGVYEQYF. In DNA form, the CDR3 reads TGTGCCAGCAGCTTTGGGGCAGGAGTCTACGAGCAGTACTTC.

The genes are TRBV7-5 and TRBJ1-1; the tabulated D call, TRBD1, remains unverified against the DNA. TRBV7-5 counts as a pseudogene. CDR3 length: 12 residues. CDR3 amino acids: CASSFHQGEAFF. CDR3 in DNA: TGTGCCAGCAGCTTTCACCAGGGGGAAGCTTTCTTT.

The rearrangement uses TRBV2 and TRBJ2-2; no reliable D call. Germline CDR1 is SNHLY and CDR2 is FYNNEI. V was clipped by 4 bases and J by 1 base, with 10 bases between them. CDR3 length equals 15 residues. CDR3 region: CASSVIAENTGELFF. DNA for the CDR3: TGTGCCAGCAGTGTGATAGCAGAGAACACCGGGGAGCTGTTTTTT.

The V call is TRBV7-9, the J call TRBJ2-7, with 11 bases fitting TRBD1. Losses at the gene ends were 5 bases for V and 7 bases for J; bases not matched to a gene: 7. The CDR3 has 14 residues. Germline CDR1 reads SEHNR; CDR2 reads FQNEAQ (reference sequence). The CDR3 reads CASSRPGTGGEQYF. The CDR3 DNA sequence: TGTGCCAGCAGCCGCCCCGGGACAGGGGGAGAGCAGTACTTC.

As concerns this clone: The sample contains more than one DNA sequence encoding this CDR3. The chain has TRBV10-3 and TRBJ1-5, with a weak D call TRBD1 (6 bases). Germline lookup yields CDR1 ENHRY and CDR2 SYGVKD. The CDR3 length is 13 residues. Trimming took off 7 bases at V and 3 bases at J, with 10 bases between the two ends. Here the CDR3 reads CAITDSPNQPQHF. In DNA, the CDR3 is TGTGCCATCACGGACAGCCCCAATCAGCCCCAGCATTTT.

V is TRBV28 and J is TRBJ1-2; 10 bases align to TRBD1. V lost 2 bases and J lost 2; bases outside the gene matches: 5. The CDR3 sequence is 16 residues long. Germline-derived CDR1 and CDR2 are MDHEN and SYDVKM. The CDR3 nucleotides are TGTGCCAGCAGTTTAGGTGACAGGGGGCCAAACTATGGCTACACCTTC. Its protein product is CASSLGDRGPNYGYTF.

The gene calls are TRBV10-3 and TRBJ1-2; D uncertain. This CDR3 is 12 amino acids long. CDR1 is ENHRY, CDR2 SYGVKD, per germline. The V and J ends lost 3 bases and 8 bases respectively, with 10 bases between them. CDR3 nucleotide sequence: TGTGCCATCAGTGATACGCCCGGAGGCTACACCTTC. Translating gives CAISDTPGGYTF.